This is a list of T cell receptor beta chains from one sample in a study of PD-1 blockade in mismatch repair-deficient tumors. Method: immunoSEQ multiplex PCR; TCRdb's copy keeps in-frame clones and lacks some. The table has some 19,000 clones, over 75% seen once; the top ten hold 1.4% to 1.5%. The material sequenced was PBMCs, taken 52 weeks after starting pembrolizumab. The receptor set was obtained from an adult with mismatch repair-deficient cancer. Both conserved end residues are part of each CDR3. D genes are given only for firm matches. Clone sizes are given selectively: once, few, many, or a class where the clone is expanded.

>TRBV5-1|.|.|TRBJ1-1
CASTMGSMNTEAFF
TGCGCCAGCACTATGGGGAGCATGAACACTGAAGCTTTCTTT
>TRBV7-2|few|TRBD2|TRBJ2-7
CASSLISGSLSEQYF
TGTGCCAGCAGCTTAATTAGCGGGAGTTTAAGCGAGCAGTACTTC
>TRBV29-1|.|TRBD2|TRBJ2-1
CSSSGLAGGPIEQFF
TGCAGCTCCAGTGGCCTAGCGGGAGGCCCTATTGAGCAGTTCTTC
>TRBV7-2|.|TRBD1|TRBJ1-2
CASSARTGNHGYTF
TGTGCCAGCAGCGCCCGGACAGGGAACCATGGCTACACCTTC
>TRBV2|.|.|TRBJ1-2
CASSEYFYTF
TGTGCCAGCAGTGAATACTTCTACACCTTC
>TRBV29-1|.|TRBD1|TRBJ2-7
CSVEGTGALIQYF
TGCAGCGTTGAGGGGACAGGGGCATTGATACAGTACTTC
>TRBV7-2|.|.|TRBJ2-7
CASSLSLASYEQYF
TGTGCCAGCAGCTTATCTCTAGCCTCCTACGAGCAGTACTTC
>TRBV5-1|.|TRBD2|TRBJ2-1
CASSLVGGSGSPYNEQFF
TGCGCCAGCAGCTTGGTCGGGGGTAGCGGGAGTCCCTACAATGAGCAGTTCTTC
>TRBV5-1|.|.|TRBJ2-7
CASSFGPRDTSYEQYF
TGCGCCAGCAGCTTTGGCCCACGTGACACTTCCTACGAGCAGTACTTC
>TRBV9|.|.|TRBJ1-2
CASSVTGNYGYTF
TGTGCCAGCAGCGTTACAGGGAACTATGGCTACACCTTC
>TRBV10-3|.|.|TRBJ1-3
CAIRDNSGNTIYF
TGTGCCATCAGGGACAACTCTGGAAACACCATATATTTT
>TRBV27|.|.|TRBJ2-1
CASSFRTNEQFF
TGTGCCAGCAGTTTTAGGACTAATGAGCAGTTCTTC
>TRBV5-4|.|TRBD2|TRBJ2-3
CASSLEVGREGSTDTQYF
TGTGCCAGCAGCTTGGAAGTGGGCAGGGAGGGGAGCACAGATACGCAGTATTTT
>TRBV20-1|few|.|TRBJ1-1
CSALTRGFF
TGCAGTGCTCTCACTAGGGGGTTCTTT
>TRBV18|.|.|TRBJ1-1
CASSLLGDPNTEAFF
TGTGCCAGCTCACTATTAGGGGATCCGAACACTGAAGCTTTCTTT
>TRBV5-1|.|TRBD1|TRBJ2-7
CASSLPRRQGLSVEQYF
TGCGCCAGCAGCCTCCCCCGGCGACAGGGGCTTTCGGTCGAGCAGTACTTC
>TRBV28|.|.|TRBJ2-5
CASSSPLSWTQYF
TGTGCCAGCAGTTCCCCCCTATCTTGGACCCAGTACTTC
>TRBV7-3|.|.|TRBJ1-1
CASSSQENTEAFF
TGTGCCAGCAGCTCACAGGAAAACACTGAAGCTTTCTTT
>TRBV5-1|.|.|TRBJ1-2
CASSLGGIANYGYTF
TGCGCCAGCAGCTTGGGAGGGATAGCTAACTATGGCTACACCTTC
>TRBV19|.|TRBD2|TRBJ2-1
CASSYLSSGRNEQFF
TGTGCCAGTAGTTATTTAAGTAGCGGGAGGAATGAGCAGTTCTTC
>TRBV5-1|.|.|TRBJ2-1
CASSLRGGVGTYNEQFF
TGCGCCAGCAGCTTGAGGGGCGGGGTAGGCACCTACAATGAGCAGTTCTTC
>TRBV2|few|.|TRBJ2-7
CASSAQGRGPYEQYF
TGTGCCAGCAGTGCGCAGGGGCGAGGACCCTACGAGCAGTACTTC
>TRBV5-1|.|.|TRBJ1-1
CASSLEAGMNTEAFF
TGCGCCAGCAGCTTGGAAGCAGGGATGAACACTGAAGCTTTCTTT
>TRBV27|few|.|TRBJ2-7
CASSPIGHSYEQYF
TGTGCCAGCAGTCCCATCGGACATTCCTACGAGCAGTACTTC
>TRBV10-3|.|TRBD2|TRBJ2-7
CAISDTGLAGALSEQYF
TGTGCCATCAGTGATACGGGACTAGCGGGAGCATTGTCCGAGCAGTACTTC
>TRBV2|few|.|TRBJ2-1
CASSSERADNEQFF
TGTGCCAGCAGTTCCGAGCGGGCTGACAATGAGCAGTTCTTC
>TRBV14|.|.|TRBJ1-1
CASSQKLMNTEAFF
TGTGCCAGCAGCCAGAAGCTGATGAACACTGAAGCTTTCTTT
>TRBV7-8|.|.|TRBJ1-5
CASSADSYSNQPQHF
TGTGCCAGCAGCGCTGACAGTTATAGCAATCAGCCCCAGCATTTT
>TRBV30|.|.|TRBJ1-5
CAWSWAGLSNQPQHF
TGTGCCTGGAGTTGGGCAGGGTTGAGCAATCAGCCCCAGCATTTT
>TRBV6-5|.|TRBD1|TRBJ1-2
CASSYYTDRAGGYTF
TGTGCCAGCAGTTATTACACGGACAGGGCGGGCGGCTACACCTTC
>TRBV28|.|.|TRBJ1-5
CASSLLLSNQPQHF
TGTGCCAGCAGTTTACTTCTTAGCAATCAGCCCCAGCATTTT
>TRBV29-1|once|.|TRBJ2-7
CSPGVGRIHEQYF
TGCAGCCCGGGGGTGGGACGCATACACGAGCAGTACTTC
>TRBV10-2|.|.|TRBJ2-3
CASRQGGADTQYF
TGCGCCAGCAGACAGGGGGGGGCAGATACGCAGTATTTT
>TRBV5-1|.|TRBD1|TRBJ2-7
CASTGTGGFYEQYF
TGCGCCAGCACGGGGACAGGGGGTTTCTACGAGCAGTACTTC
>TRBV19|.|TRBD2|TRBJ2-5
CASKTRSGGGAQTQYF
TGTGCCAGTAAAACGAGATCTGGCGGGGGAGCTCAGACCCAGTACTTC
>TRBV10-3|.|TRBD2|TRBJ2-3
CAISESELAGADTQYF
TGTGCCATCAGTGAGTCGGAACTAGCGGGAGCCGATACGCAGTATTTT
>TRBV2|few|TRBD1|TRBJ1-4
CATRTGANEKLFF
TGTGCCACCAGGACAGGGGCTAATGAAAAACTGTTTTTT
>TRBV5-4|.|TRBD1|TRBJ2-7
CASSSSGGQGPYEQYF
TGTGCCAGCAGCTCCTCGGGGGGACAGGGCCCCTACGAGCAGTACTTC
>TRBV5-1|.|TRBD2|TRBJ2-6
CASGSRLAGNSGANVLTF
TGCGCCAGCGGATCCAGACTAGCGGGCAACTCTGGGGCCAACGTCCTGACTTTC
>TRBV4-2|few|.|TRBJ2-7
CASSQSAGAYEQYF
TGTGCCAGCAGCCAATCCGCAGGGGCTTACGAGCAGTACTTC
>TRBV11-3|.|.|TRBJ1-2
CASSSYVAGAEGYTF
TGTGCCAGCAGCTCCTACGTCGCAGGGGCAGAGGGCTACACCTTC
>TRBV2|few|.|TRBJ1-6
CASSVGPTTDNSPLHF
TGTGCCAGCAGTGTTGGGCCTACGACAGATAATTCACCCCTCCACTTT
>TRBV2|.|TRBD1|TRBJ2-2
CARNRGTGELFF
TGTGCCCGGAACAGGGGCACCGGGGAGCTGTTTTTT
>TRBV12-5|.|.|TRBJ1-2
CASGAPLGGNGYTF
TGTGCTAGTGGGGCCCCCCTAGGGGGAAATGGCTACACCTTC
>TRBV9|.|.|TRBJ1-3
CASSVDEGTGNTIYF
TGTGCCAGCAGCGTAGACGAGGGAACTGGAAACACCATATATTTT
>TRBV18|.|TRBD2|TRBJ2-3
CASSPKSRGSSGTDTQYF
TGTGCCAGCTCACCAAAGAGTCGCGGGAGTTCGGGCACAGATACGCAGTATTTT
>TRBV4-2|few|TRBD1|TRBJ2-7
CASSGRDRGTYEQYF
TGTGCCAGCAGCGGCCGGGACAGGGGAACCTACGAGCAGTACTTC
>TRBV5-1|.|.|TRBJ2-2
CASRDRDLTGELFF
TGCGCCAGCAGGGACCGGGATCTCACCGGGGAGCTGTTTTTT